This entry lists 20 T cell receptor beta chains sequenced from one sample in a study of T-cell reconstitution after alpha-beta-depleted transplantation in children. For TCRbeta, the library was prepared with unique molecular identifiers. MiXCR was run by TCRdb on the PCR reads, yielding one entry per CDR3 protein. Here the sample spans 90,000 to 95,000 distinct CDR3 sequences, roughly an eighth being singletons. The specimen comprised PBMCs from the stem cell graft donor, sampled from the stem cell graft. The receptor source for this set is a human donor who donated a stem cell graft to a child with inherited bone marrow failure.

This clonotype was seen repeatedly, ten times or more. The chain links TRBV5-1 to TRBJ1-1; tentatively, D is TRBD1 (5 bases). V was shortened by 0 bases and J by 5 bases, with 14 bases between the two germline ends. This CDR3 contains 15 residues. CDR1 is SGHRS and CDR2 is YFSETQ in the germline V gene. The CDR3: CASSLVPGEETEAFF. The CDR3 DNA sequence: TGCGCCAGCAGCTTGGTACCGGGGGAGGAGACTGAAGCTTTCTTT.

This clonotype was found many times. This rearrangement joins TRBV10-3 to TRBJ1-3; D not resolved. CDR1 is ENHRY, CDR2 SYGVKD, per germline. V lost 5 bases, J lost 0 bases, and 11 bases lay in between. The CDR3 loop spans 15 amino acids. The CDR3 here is CAISPQGDSGNTIYF. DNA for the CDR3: TGTGCCATCAGTCCACAAGGAGACTCTGGAAACACCATATATTTT.

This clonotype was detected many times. Here the CDR3 reads CASSSTGSNTGELFF. The CDR3 DNA reads TGTGCCAGCAGCTCGACAGGGTCGAACACCGGGGAGCTGTTTTTT. The gene calls are TRBV7-3 and TRBJ2-2, with 7 positions matching TRBD1. Germline V gene data show CDR1 as SGHTA and CDR2 as FQGTGA. This CDR3 has 15 amino acids. V gave up 4 bases and J gave up 0 bases; unmatched junction bases: 2. The full variable domain, in which reference TRBV7-3 and TRBJ2-2 provide the parts outside the CDR3, is GAGVSQTPSNKVTEKGKYVELRCDPISGHTALYWYRQSLGQGPEFLIYFQGTGAADDSGLPNDRFFAVRPEGSVSTLKIQRTERGDSAVYLCASSSTGSNTGELFFGEGSRLTVL.

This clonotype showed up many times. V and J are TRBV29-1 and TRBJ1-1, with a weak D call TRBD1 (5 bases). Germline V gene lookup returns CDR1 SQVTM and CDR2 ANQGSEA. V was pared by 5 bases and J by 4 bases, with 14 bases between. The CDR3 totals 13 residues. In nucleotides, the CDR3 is TGCAGCGTTCGGACGCGGGGGAGCACTGAAGCTTTCTTT. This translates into CSVRTRGSTEAFF.

The CDR3 DNA is TGCGCCAGCAGCCAAGATTGGACTAGTATCCCCGGGGAGCTGTTTTTT. Protein product: CASSQDWTSIPGELFF. This chain connects TRBV4-3 to TRBJ2-2; 7 bases line up with TRBD2. Germline-derived CDR1 and CDR2 are LGHNA and YSLEER. Germline trimming cut 0 bases from V and 6 bases from J; bases unmatched to any gene: 7. The CDR3 spans 16 residues.

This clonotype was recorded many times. CDR3 nucleotide sequence: TGTGCCAGCAGACTTGGGGTCACAGATACGCAGTATTTT. Protein: CASRLGVTDTQYF. The V call is TRBV7-9, the J call TRBJ2-3; D uncertain. CDR1 is SEHNR, CDR2 FQNEAQ, per germline (reference sequence). Trimming removed 6 bases from V and 2 bases from J, with 9 bases in between. This CDR3 has 13 amino acids.

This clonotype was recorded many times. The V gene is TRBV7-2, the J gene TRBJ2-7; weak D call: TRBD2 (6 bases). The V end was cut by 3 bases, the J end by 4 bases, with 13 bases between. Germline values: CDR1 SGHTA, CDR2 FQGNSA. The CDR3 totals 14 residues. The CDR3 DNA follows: TGTGCCAGCAGCTTTGGACCCGGAGGGTACGAGCAGTACTTC. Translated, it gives CASSFGPGGYEQYF.

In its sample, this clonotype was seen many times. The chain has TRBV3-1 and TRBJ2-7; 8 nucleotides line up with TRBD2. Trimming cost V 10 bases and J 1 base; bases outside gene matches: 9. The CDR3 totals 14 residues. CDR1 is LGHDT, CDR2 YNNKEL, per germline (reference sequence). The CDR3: CATLCGRRSYEQYF. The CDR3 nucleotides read TGTGCCACCCTTTGCGGGAGGAGGTCCTACGAGCAGTACTTC.

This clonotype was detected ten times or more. The CDR3 sequence: CASSPGNYEQYF. The CDR3 DNA reads TGTGCCAGCAGCCCCGGGAATTACGAGCAGTACTTC. The gene calls are TRBV3-1 and TRBJ2-7; perhaps TRBD2 as D (5 bases). This CDR3 spans 12 amino acids. CDR1 is LGHDT, CDR2 YNNKEL, per germline (reference sequence). Deletions cut 4 bases from V and 4 bases from J, with 8 bases between.

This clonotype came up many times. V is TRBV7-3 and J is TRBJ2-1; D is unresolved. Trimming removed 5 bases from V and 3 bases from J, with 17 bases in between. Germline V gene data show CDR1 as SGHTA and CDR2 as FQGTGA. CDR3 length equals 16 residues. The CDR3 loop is CASSPTPRQDYNEQFF. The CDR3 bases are TGTGCCAGCAGCCCGACCCCCCGGCAGGACTACAATGAGCAGTTCTTC. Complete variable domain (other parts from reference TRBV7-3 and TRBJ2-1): GAGVSQTPSNKVTEKGKYVELRCDPISGHTALYWYRQSLGQGPEFLIYFQGTGAADDSGLPNDRFFAVRPEGSVSTLKIQRTERGDSAVYLCASSPTPRQDYNEQFFGPGTRLTVL.

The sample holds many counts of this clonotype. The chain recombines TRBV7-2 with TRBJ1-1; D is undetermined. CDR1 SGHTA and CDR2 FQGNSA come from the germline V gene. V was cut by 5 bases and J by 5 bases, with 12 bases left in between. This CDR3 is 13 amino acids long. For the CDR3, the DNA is TGTGCCAGCAGCCCGGAACTGGCAACTGAAGCTTTCTTT. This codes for CASSPELATEAFF.

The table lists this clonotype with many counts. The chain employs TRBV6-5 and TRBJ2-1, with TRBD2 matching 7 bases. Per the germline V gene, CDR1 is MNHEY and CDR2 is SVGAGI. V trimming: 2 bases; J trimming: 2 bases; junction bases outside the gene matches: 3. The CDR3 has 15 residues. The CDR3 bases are TGTGCCAGCAGTTACAGCGGGGAGCCCTACAATGAGCAGTTCTTC. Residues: CASSYSGEPYNEQFF.

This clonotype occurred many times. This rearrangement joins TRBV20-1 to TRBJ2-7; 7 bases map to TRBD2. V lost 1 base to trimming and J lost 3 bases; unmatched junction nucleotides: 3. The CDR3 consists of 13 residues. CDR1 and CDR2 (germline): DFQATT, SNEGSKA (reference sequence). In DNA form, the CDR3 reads TGCAGTGCTAGAGCATCGGGGGGCTACGAGCAGTACTTC. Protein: CSARASGGYEQYF.

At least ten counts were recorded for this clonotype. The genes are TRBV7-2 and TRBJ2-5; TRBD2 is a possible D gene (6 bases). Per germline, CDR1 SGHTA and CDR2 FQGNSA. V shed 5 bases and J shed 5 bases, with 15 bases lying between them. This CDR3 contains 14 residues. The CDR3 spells CASSLRSGPETQYF. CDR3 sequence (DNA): TGTGCCAGCAGCCTACGTAGCGGCCCCGAGACCCAGTACTTC. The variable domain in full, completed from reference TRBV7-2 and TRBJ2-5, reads GAGVSQSPSNKVTEKGKDVELRCDPISGHTALYWYRQSLGQGLEFLIYFQGNSAPDKSGLPSDRFSAERTGGSVSTLTIQRTQQEDSAVYLCASSLRSGPETQYFGPGTRLLVL.

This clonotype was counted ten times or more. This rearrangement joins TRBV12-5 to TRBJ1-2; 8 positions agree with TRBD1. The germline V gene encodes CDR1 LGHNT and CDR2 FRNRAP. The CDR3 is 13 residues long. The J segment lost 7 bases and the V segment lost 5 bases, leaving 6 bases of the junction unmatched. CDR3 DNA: TGTGCTAGTGGTCCTGGACAGGGTCTTGGCTACACCTTC. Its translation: CASGPGQGLGYTF.

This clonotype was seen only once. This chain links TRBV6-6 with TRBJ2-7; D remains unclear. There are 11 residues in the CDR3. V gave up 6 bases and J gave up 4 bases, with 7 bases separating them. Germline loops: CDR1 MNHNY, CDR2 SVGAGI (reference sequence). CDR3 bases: TGTGCCAGCAGCGAGCAGTACGAGCAGTACTTC. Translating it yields CASSEQYEQYF.

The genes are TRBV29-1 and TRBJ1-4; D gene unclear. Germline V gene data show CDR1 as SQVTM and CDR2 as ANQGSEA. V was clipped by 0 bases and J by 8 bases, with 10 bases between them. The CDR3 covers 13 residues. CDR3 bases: TGCAGCGTTGAAGAGGGAGTTGGCGAAAAACTGTTTTTT. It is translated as CSVEEGVGEKLFF. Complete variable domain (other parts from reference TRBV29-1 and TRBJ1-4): SAVISQKPSRDICQRGTSLTIQCQVDSQVTMMFWYRQQPGQSLTLIATANQGSEATYESGFVIDKFPISRPNLTFSTLTVSNMSPEDSSIYLCSVEEGVGEKLFFGSGTQLSVL.

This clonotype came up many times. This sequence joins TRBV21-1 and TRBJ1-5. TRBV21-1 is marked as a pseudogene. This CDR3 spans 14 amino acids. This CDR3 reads CASRKTGPRGPQHF. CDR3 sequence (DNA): TGTGCCAGCAGAAAGACAGGGCCCAGGGGGCCCCAGCATTTT.

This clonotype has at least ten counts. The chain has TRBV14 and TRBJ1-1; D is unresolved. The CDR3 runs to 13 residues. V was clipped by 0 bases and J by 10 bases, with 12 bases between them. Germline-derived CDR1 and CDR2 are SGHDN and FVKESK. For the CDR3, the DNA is TGTGCCAGCAGCCAAGAGAGTTGGAGATCAGCTTTCTTT. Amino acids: CASSQESWRSAFF.

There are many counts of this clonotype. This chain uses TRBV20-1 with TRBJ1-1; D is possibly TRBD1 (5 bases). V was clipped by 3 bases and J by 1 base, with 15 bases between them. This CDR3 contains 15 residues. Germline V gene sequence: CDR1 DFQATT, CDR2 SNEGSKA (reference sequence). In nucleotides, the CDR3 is TGCAGTGCTAGTGGGGGGGGGGGTTGGAACACTGAAGCTTTCTTT. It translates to CSASGGGGWNTEAFF.